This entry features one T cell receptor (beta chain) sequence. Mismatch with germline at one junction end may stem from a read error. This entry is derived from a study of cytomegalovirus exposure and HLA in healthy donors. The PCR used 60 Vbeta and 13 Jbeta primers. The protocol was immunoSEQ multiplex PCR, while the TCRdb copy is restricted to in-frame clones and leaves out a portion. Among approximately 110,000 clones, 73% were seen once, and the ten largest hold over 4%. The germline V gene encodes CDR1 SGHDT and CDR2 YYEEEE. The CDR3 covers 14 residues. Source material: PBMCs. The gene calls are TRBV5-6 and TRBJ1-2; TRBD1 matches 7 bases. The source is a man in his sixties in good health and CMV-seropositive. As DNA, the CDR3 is TGTGCCAGCAGCTTGAGACAGGGAGGCTATGGCTACCCCTTC. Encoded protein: CASSLRQGGYGYPF.